The 26 T cell receptor beta chains presented below share a single source sample, sequenced in a study of T cell responses to AZD1222 COVID-19 vaccine. TCRdb's copy holds only in-frame clones and misses some; the assay was immunoSEQ multiplex PCR. The sample contains about 140,000 clones, 93% of which appear only once. The source was peripheral blood, collected after recovery from COVID-19. All receptors come from an adult who had recovered from COVID-19.

This chain uses TRBV2 with TRBJ1-2; weak D call: TRBD1 (6 bases). V was shortened by 2 bases and J by 6 bases, with 7 bases between the two germline ends. The CDR3 loop spans 12 amino acids. Germline values: CDR1 SNHLY, CDR2 FYNNEI. The CDR3 bases are TGTGCCAGCAGTGAAACAGGGAATGGCTACACCTTC. This encodes CASSETGNGYTF.

The chain combines TRBV19 with TRBJ2-7; 9 nucleotides match TRBD1. V trimming: 3 bases; J trimming: 3 bases; junction bases outside the gene matches: 9. The CDR3 has 16 amino acids. Germline CDR1 reads LNHDA; CDR2 reads SQIVND (reference sequence). As DNA, the CDR3 is TGTGCCAGTAGTATTGAGGGGACAGGGACAGGCTACGAGCAGTACTTC. Its protein product is CASSIEGTGTGYEQYF. Based on the CDR3 plus reference TRBV19 and TRBJ2-7, the full variable domain is DGGITQSPKYLFRKEGQNVTLSCEQNLNHDAMYWYRQDPGQGLRLIYYSQIVNDFQKGDIAEGYSVSREKKESFPLTVTSAQKNPTAFYLCASSIEGTGTGYEQYFGPGTRLTVT.

The chain combines TRBV7-8 with TRBJ1-3; no firm D call. The germline V and J ends were trimmed by 5 bases and 0 bases, with 17 bases remaining between them. From germline, CDR1 is SGHVS and CDR2 FQNEAQ. The CDR3 runs 17 residues. CDR3 bases: TGTGCCAGCAGCCCTTGGACCGCACCCACCTCTGGAAACACCATATATTTT. Translated, it gives CASSPWTAPTSGNTIYF.

This rearrangement joins TRBV19 to TRBJ1-1, with D uncertain. Germline CDR1 and CDR2: LNHDA and SQIVND (reference sequence). CDR3 length: 14 amino acids. Trimming took off 5 bases at V and 1 base at J, with 11 bases between the two ends. The CDR3 sequence: CASSLWGPNTEAFF. CDR3 nucleotides: TGTGCCAGTAGTTTGTGGGGTCCGAACACTGAAGCTTTCTTT.

This chain uses TRBV21-1 with TRBJ2-7; TRBD1, the table's D call, was not compared with the DNA. TRBV21-1 represents a pseudogene. CDR3 length: 14 amino acids. CDR3 DNA sequence: TGTGCCAGCAGCAGGGGACAGGGGTTCAACGAGCAGTACTTC. It encodes CASSRGQGFNEQYF.

This chain connects TRBV29-1 to TRBJ1-3; TRBD1 aligns across 9 bases. V shed 7 bases and J 4 bases; nucleotides not matched to a gene: 5. The CDR3 covers 13 residues. CDR1 and CDR2 (germline): SQVTM, ANQGSEA. The DNA for the CDR3 is TGCAGCGCCACGGACAGGGGAGGAAACACCATATATTTT. It yields the protein CSATDRGGNTIYF. The full variable domain, in which reference TRBV29-1 and TRBJ1-3 provide the parts outside the CDR3, is SAVISQKPSRDICQRGTSLTIQCQVDSQVTMMFWYRQQPGQSLTLIATANQGSEATYESGFVIDKFPISRPNLTFSTLTVSNMSPEDSSIYLCSATDRGGNTIYFGEGSWLTVV.

The chain employs TRBV7-9 and TRBJ2-1, with D unresolved. Germline V gene lookup returns CDR1 SEHNR and CDR2 FQNEAQ (reference sequence). Trimming left V 10 bases short and J 2 bases short, with 15 bases between. CDR3 length: 14 amino acids. The CDR3 coding sequence is TGTGCCACCTCATTGACGGGTCCCTACAATGAGCAGTTCTTC. Its translation is CATSLTGPYNEQFF.

Of note for this clone: Distinct nucleotide sequences in the sample also encode this CDR3. V and J are TRBV20-1 and TRBJ1-2; D perhaps matches TRBD1 (5 bases). Germline CDR1 and CDR2: DFQATT and SNEGSKA (reference sequence). V lost 3 bases to trimming and J lost 5 bases, with 7 bases between them. This CDR3 has 11 residues. CDR3 sequence reads: CSARGGYGYTF. CDR3 coding DNA: TGCAGTGCTAGGGGGGGATATGGCTACACCTTC.

This chain uses TRBV20-1 with TRBJ1-2; D unresolved. The ends were cut back, 3 bases at V and 0 bases at J, with 14 bases in the middle. The germline CDR1 and CDR2 sequences are DFQATT and SNEGSKA (reference sequence). The CDR3 loop spans 15 amino acids. Here the CDR3 reads CSASREGRTNYGYTF. CDR3 bases: TGCAGTGCTAGTCGAGAAGGACGGACTAACTATGGCTACACCTTC.

The chain uses TRBV7-6 and TRBJ2-2, with D unclear. V was pared by 4 bases and J by 7 bases, with 7 bases between. CDR1 is SGHVS and CDR2 is FNYEAQ in the germline V gene. The CDR3 runs to 12 residues. CDR3 nucleotides: TGTGCCAGCAGCTCTTCGGGCGGGGAGCTGTTTTTT. Translated: CASSSSGGELFF.

The J gene is TRBJ1-2, the V gene TRBV11-2, with 7 bases matching TRBD1. The CDR3 contains 15 residues. Germline values: CDR1 SGHAT, CDR2 FQNNGV. The V and J ends lost 6 bases and 4 bases, in that order; junction bases with no gene match: 11. The CDR3: CASRATGEGSYGYTF. CDR3 nucleotides: TGTGCCAGCAGAGCCACAGGGGAGGGAAGCTATGGCTACACCTTC.

Regarding this clone: The sample carries other DNA sequences with the same CDR3. V usage is TRBV30 and J usage is TRBJ1-1; no definite D call. Germline assignment: CDR1 GTSNPN and CDR2 SVGIG (reference sequence). Trimming removed 0 bases from V and 1 base from J, with 6 bases in between. The CDR3 loop spans 13 amino acids. CDR3 loop: CAWSVGGNTEAFF. The CDR3 nucleotides are TGTGCCTGGAGTGTCGGAGGGAACACTGAAGCTTTCTTT.

The V gene is TRBV4-1, the J gene TRBJ2-1; D ambiguous. The ends were cut back, 4 bases at V and 0 bases at J, with 13 bases in the middle. Germline V gene data show CDR1 as MGHRA and CDR2 as YSYEKL. CDR3 length equals 16 residues. This chain's CDR3 is CASSPVGASSYNEQFF. The CDR3 nucleotides read TGCGCCAGCAGCCCGGTTGGCGCCAGCTCCTACAATGAGCAGTTCTTC.

V and J are TRBV2 and TRBJ1-4; 8 bases line up with TRBD1. Germline CDR1 and CDR2: SNHLY and FYNNEI. The CDR3 sequence is 15 residues long. Losses at the gene ends were 7 bases for V and 0 bases for J; bases not matched to a gene: 4. CDR3 region: CASTSDRATNEKLFF. In nucleotides, the CDR3 is TGTGCCAGCACCTCGGACAGGGCAACTAATGAAAAACTGTTTTTT.

This chain joins TRBV19 and TRBJ2-7, with TRBD2 matching 7 bases. J gave up 5 bases and V 4 bases, and 11 bases lay outside the gene matches. The length of the CDR3 is 15 residues. Germline CDR1 LNHDA, CDR2 SQIVND (reference sequence). In DNA, the CDR3 is TGTGCCAGTAGTAAGACCGGGACTACGAGCCACGAGCAGTACTTC. This sequence encodes CASSKTGTTSHEQYF. The full variable domain, in which reference TRBV19 and TRBJ2-7 provide the parts outside the CDR3, is DGGITQSPKYLFRKEGQNVTLSCEQNLNHDAMYWYRQDPGQGLRLIYYSQIVNDFQKGDIAEGYSVSREKKESFPLTVTSAQKNPTAFYLCASSKTGTTSHEQYFGPGTRLTVT.

V usage is TRBV18 and J usage is TRBJ2-7, with a weak D call TRBD2 (6 bases). V was clipped by 4 bases and J by 2 bases, with 12 bases between them. Germline lookup yields CDR1 KGHSH and CDR2 LQKENI. The CDR3 length is 14 residues. The CDR3 region is CASSQSGGTYEQYF. The CDR3 DNA reads as TGTGCCAGCTCACAGTCCGGCGGGACCTACGAGCAGTACTTC. Based on the CDR3 plus reference TRBV18 and TRBJ2-7, the full variable domain is NAGVMQNPRHLVRRRGQEARLRCSPMKGHSHVYWYRQLPEEGLKFMVYLQKENIIDESGMPKERFSAEFPKEGPSILRIQQVVRGDSAAYFCASSQSGGTYEQYFGPGTRLTVT.

The gene calls are TRBV9 and TRBJ1-3; TRBD1 might be the D (6 bases). The germline V gene encodes CDR1 SGDLS and CDR2 YYNGEE. V gave up 4 bases and J gave up 0 bases, with 23 bases separating them. This CDR3 spans 19 amino acids. CDR3: CASSPKDSLPVFSGNTIYF. The CDR3 nucleotides are TGTGCCAGCAGCCCGAAGGACAGTCTCCCGGTATTCTCTGGAAACACCATATATTTT.

The CDR3 DNA sequence: TGTGCCAGCAGCAGGGATGAGCACATTCAGTACTTC. Translating it yields CASSRDEHIQYF. The chain recombines TRBV2 with TRBJ2-4, with D possibly being TRBD1 (5 bases). CDR1 SNHLY and CDR2 FYNNEI come from the germline V gene. This CDR3 has 12 residues. The germline V and J ends were trimmed by 6 bases and 8 bases, with 11 bases remaining between them.

V usage is TRBV6-1 and J usage is TRBJ1-2, with D possibly being TRBD1 (5 bases). Deletions cut 2 bases from V and 5 bases from J, with 18 bases between. The germline V gene encodes CDR1 MNHNS and CDR2 SASEGT. This CDR3 is built from 16 residues. CDR3 amino acids: CASSEMHRGAGYGYTF. In nucleotides, the CDR3 is TGTGCCAGCAGTGAAATGCATCGAGGGGCCGGTTATGGCTACACCTTC.

The V and J genes are TRBV5-5 and TRBJ1-3; the match to TRBD1 covers 9 bases. Germline CDR1 and CDR2: SGHKS and YYEKEE (reference sequence). After removal of 0 bases from V and 4 bases from J, the junction contained 8 bases not matched to a gene. The CDR3 extends over 17 amino acids. CDR3 in DNA: TGTGCCAGCAGCTTGGGCGCCGGGACAGGGACAGGAAACACCATATATTTT. It is translated as CASSLGAGTGTGNTIYF.

V usage is TRBV9 and J usage is TRBJ2-7; 8 nucleotides match TRBD2. The CDR3 covers 15 residues. Germline V gene data show CDR1 as SGDLS and CDR2 as YYNGEE. J lost 6 bases, V lost 0 bases, and 8 bases had no gene match. The CDR3 sequence is CASSVAGAGVTEQYF. The CDR3 coding sequence is TGTGCCAGCAGCGTAGCTGGAGCGGGAGTCACCGAGCAGTACTTC.

The chain combines TRBV15 with TRBJ1-4; possible D gene TRBD1, 5 bases. The CDR3 consists of 16 residues. Germline CDR1 LNHNV, CDR2 YYDKDF (reference sequence). V was cut by 0 bases and J by 4 bases, with 12 bases left in between. The CDR3 protein is CATSRDSRGRNEKLFF. CDR3 bases: TGTGCCACCAGCAGAGATAGTAGGGGCCGTAATGAAAAACTGTTTTTT.

The CDR3 nucleotides read TGTGCCAGCAGCCCCGGACCGTCCTCCTACGAGCAGTACTTC. Its protein product is CASSPGPSSYEQYF. The rearrangement links TRBV11-2 to TRBJ2-7; no firm D call. The germline V and J ends were trimmed by 5 bases and 0 bases, with 11 bases remaining between them. This CDR3 region has 14 residues. Germline lookup yields CDR1 SGHAT and CDR2 FQNNGV. The full variable domain, rest sourced from reference TRBV11-2 and TRBJ2-7, is EAGVAQSPRYKIIEKRQSVAFWCNPISGHATLYWYQQILGQGPKLLIQFQNNGVVDDSQLPKDRFSAERLKGVDSTLKIQPAKLEDSAVYLCASSPGPSSYEQYFGPGTRLTVT.

The gene calls are TRBV7-9 and TRBJ2-5; the D is unclear. V lost 5 bases and J 3 bases, leaving 10 bases between the germline ends. This CDR3 spans 13 amino acids. Germline V CDR1 and CDR2: SEHNR, FQNEAQ (reference sequence). The CDR3 loop reads CASSPAGEETQYF. In DNA form, the CDR3 reads TGTGCCAGCAGCCCAGCTGGGGAAGAGACCCAGTACTTC.

This rearrangement joins TRBV30 to TRBJ2-7; D not certain. The CDR3 has 11 residues. In germline, CDR1 is GTSNPN, CDR2 SVGIG (reference sequence). Trimming took 0 bases from V and 5 from J, leaving 5 bases between them. CDR3: CAWSVGNEQYF. The DNA of the CDR3 is TGTGCCTGGAGTGTGGGTAACGAGCAGTACTTC. The variable domain in full, with the rest retrieved from reference TRBV30 and TRBJ2-7, is SQTIHQWPATLVQPVGSPLSLECTVEGTSNPNLYWYRQAAGRGLQLLFYSVGIGQISSEVPQNLSASRPQDRQFILSSKKLLLSDSGFYLCAWSVGNEQYFGPGTRLTVT.

This chain links TRBV29-1 with TRBJ2-4, with 9 bases aligning to TRBD1. Trimming cost V 0 bases and J 5 bases; bases outside gene matches: 17. There are 19 residues in the CDR3. Germline loops: CDR1 SQVTM, CDR2 ANQGSEA. CDR3 in amino acids: CSVEDLGDREGENENIQYF. For the CDR3, the DNA is TGCAGCGTTGAAGATCTAGGGGACAGGGAAGGAGAGAACGAAAACATTCAGTACTTC.